The rows below give T cell receptor beta chains drawn from one sample of a study of technical replicates of blood from a few donors. TCRdb's copy holds only in-frame clones and misses some; the assay was immunoSEQ multiplex PCR. The table lists around 67,000 clones, just under 97% of them singletons. Source material: T cells isolated from PBMCs. The receptors come from a human donor in good health. CDR3s include the opening cysteine and the closing phenylalanine or tryptophan. The D gene is left open where the match is weak. The listing skips clone size in some rows; elsewhere it reads once, few, many or a size class.

D: -
J: TRBJ1-4
V: TRBV6-1
size: -
CDR3: CASSEEGGPNEKLFF
DNA: TGTGCCAGCAGTGAAGAGGGAGGGCCCAATGAAAAACTGTTTTTT

D: -
J: TRBJ1-3
V: TRBV30
size: -
CDR3: CAYLTGGSGNTIYF
DNA: TGTGCCTACCTGACAGGCGGCTCTGGAAACACCATATATTTT

D: TRBD2
J: TRBJ2-3
V: TRBV10-1
size: -
CDR3: CASNLAGTDTQYF
DNA: TGCGCCAGCAACCTAGCGGGGACAGATACGCAGTATTTT

D: -
J: TRBJ2-7
V: TRBV4-1
size: -
CDR3: CASSLTDSYYEQYF
DNA: TGCGCCAGCAGCCTTACGGACAGCTACTACGAGCAGTACTTC

D: -
J: TRBJ2-1
V: TRBV4-1
size: -
CDR3: CASSQVWRAGTYNEQFF
DNA: TGCGCCAGCAGCCAAGTTTGGCGGGCGGGAACCTACAATGAGCAGTTCTTC

D: TRBD1
J: TRBJ1-4
V: TRBV5-1
size: -
CDR3: CASSLIPTGTREKLFF
DNA: TGCGCCAGCAGCTTGATTCCGACAGGGACGAGAGAAAAACTGTTTTTT

D: TRBD2
J: TRBJ2-7
V: TRBV29-1
size: -
CDR3: CSAGTSGSYEQYF
DNA: TGCAGCGCCGGGACTAGCGGCTCCTACGAGCAGTACTTC

D: TRBD1
J: TRBJ2-5
V: TRBV6-1
size: -
CDR3: CACNRGLQETQYF
DNA: TGTGCCTGCAACAGGGGGTTGCAGGAGACCCAGTACTTC

D: TRBD2
J: TRBJ2-1
V: TRBV11-2
size: -
CDR3: CASSLVLAGAYNEQFF
DNA: TGTGCCAGCAGCTTAGTTCTAGCGGGAGCCTACAATGAGCAGTTCTTC

D: -
J: TRBJ2-7
V: TRBV11-3
size: -
CDR3: CASSFVFGKSSYEQYF
DNA: TGTGCCAGCAGCTTCGTCTTCGGGAAAAGCTCCTACGAGCAGTACTTC

D: -
J: TRBJ1-1
V: TRBV28
size: once
CDR3: CASSFSGGYTEAFF
DNA: TGTGCCAGCAGTTTCTCGGGGGGGTACACTGAAGCTTTCTTT

D: -
J: TRBJ1-5
V: TRBV2
size: -
CDR3: CASKERNQPQHF
DNA: TGTGCCAGCAAAGAGAGGAATCAGCCCCAGCATTTT

D: -
J: TRBJ1-1
V: TRBV5-1
size: -
CDR3: CASSLGRVANTEAFF
DNA: TGCGCCAGCAGCCTAGGGAGGGTTGCGAACACTGAAGCTTTCTTT

D: -
J: TRBJ1-2
V: TRBV5-1
size: once
CDR3: CASSLGNRISGINYGYTF
DNA: TGCGCCAGCAGCTTGGGGAACCGGATATCAGGGATTAACTATGGCTACACCTTC

D: -
J: TRBJ2-3
V: TRBV7-9
size: -
CDR3: CASSLGPPRFTDTQYF
DNA: TGTGCCAGCAGCTTAGGGCCCCCCAGATTCACAGATACGCAGTATTTT

D: TRBD2
J: TRBJ2-2
V: TRBV7-3
size: -
CDR3: CASSLIPRTSGGYTGELFF
DNA: TGTGCCAGCAGCTTAATCCCCCGGACTAGCGGGGGGTACACCGGGGAGCTGTTTTTT

D: TRBD1
J: TRBJ1-1
V: TRBV7-9
size: -
CDR3: CASSLAFLGQGAVKLQAFF
DNA: TGTGCCAGCAGCTTGGCGTTTTTGGGTCAGGGGGCAGTGAAATTGCAAGCTTTCTTT

D: TRBD2
J: TRBJ2-7
V: TRBV13
size: few
CDR3: CASSLLAGRRGEQYF
DNA: TGTGCCAGCAGCTTATTAGCGGGCCGCCGAGGCGAGCAGTACTTC

D: TRBD1
J: TRBJ1-2
V: TRBV5-1
size: once
CDR3: CASSLATGGDGYTF
DNA: TGCGCCAGCAGCTTGGCCACAGGGGGCGATGGCTACACCTTC

D: TRBD1
J: TRBJ1-4
V: TRBV29-1
size: -
CDR3: CSVVVRRDSNEKLFF
DNA: TGCAGCGTTGTGGTACGCCGGGACAGTAATGAAAAACTGTTTTTT

D: TRBD1
J: TRBJ2-1
V: TRBV28
size: -
CDR3: CASSQTGIGSDNEQFF
DNA: TGTGCCAGCAGTCAGACAGGGATTGGTTCCGACAATGAGCAGTTCTTC

D: -
J: TRBJ2-2
V: TRBV12-5
size: once
CDR3: CASGLVLTGTNTGELFF
DNA: TGTGCTAGTGGTTTGGTTCTGACAGGTACGAACACCGGGGAGCTGTTTTTT

D: -
J: TRBJ2-3
V: TRBV11-2
size: -
CDR3: CAERSGGTDTQYF
DNA: TGTGCAGAGAGGTCGGGGGGCACAGATACGCAGTATTTT

D: -
J: TRBJ1-5
V: TRBV2
size: -
CDR3: CASSEAQVFQPQHF
DNA: TGTGCCAGCAGTGAGGCGCAGGTATTTCAGCCCCAGCATTTT

D: TRBD2
J: TRBJ2-3
V: TRBV6-1
size: -
CDR3: CASGLGRTDTQYF
DNA: TGTGCCAGCGGACTAGGACGTACGGATACGCAGTATTTT

D: TRBD2
J: TRBJ2-1
V: TRBV11-2
size: -
CDR3: CASSLGTSWDEQFF
DNA: TGTGCCAGCAGCTTAGGGACTAGCTGGGATGAGCAGTTCTTC

D: TRBD1
J: TRBJ1-1
V: TRBV18
size: -
CDR3: CASSPNAPGQKNTEAFF
DNA: TGTGCCAGCTCACCCAATGCTCCGGGACAGAAGAACACTGAAGCTTTCTTT

D: TRBD2
J: TRBJ2-3
V: TRBV11-3
size: -
CDR3: CASSLGLAGVVDTQYF
DNA: TGTGCCAGCAGCTTGGGACTAGCGGGGGTTGTAGATACGCAGTATTTT

D: -
J: TRBJ2-3
V: TRBV2
size: -
CDR3: CASSDRPSTDTQYF
DNA: TGTGCCAGCAGTGACAGGCCTAGCACAGATACGCAGTATTTT

D: TRBD1
J: TRBJ1-2
V: TRBV7-2
size: -
CDR3: CASSLNTGGSDNYGYTF
DNA: TGTGCCAGCAGCTTAAACACAGGGGGCTCAGACAACTATGGCTACACCTTC

D: TRBD1
J: TRBJ2-3
V: TRBV7-8
size: -
CDR3: CASSDRGETTDTQYF
DNA: TGTGCCAGCAGTGACAGGGGCGAGACCACAGATACGCAGTATTTT